The 27 T cell receptor beta chains below all came from one sample that was sequenced in a study of regulatory T cells in long-lasting Graves disease. Documented time point: newly diagnosed GD, antithyroid drugs for less than 3 months. RNA from PBMCs was the source of the TCR library. Construction of TCR beta libraries relied on iRepertoire HTBI primers and on Arm-PCR targeting CDR3 regions. One entry per CDR3 protein, called by TCRdb with MiXCR from the multiplex PCR reads. Among about 540,000 distinct CDR3 sequences listed, around an eighth were seen once. The same specimen was also included in a second study, on T cells in Graves' hyperthyroidism and ophthalmopathy.

This specimen was peripheral blood mononuclear cells (PBMCs), taken at new diagnosis, from a patient treated with antithyroid drugs. The receptors stem from a man aged 25-40 years with Graves disease.

V usage is TRBV19 and J usage is TRBJ1-6; TRBD1 agrees at 8 bases. The CDR3 covers 14 residues. Germline values: CDR1 LNHDA, CDR2 SQIVND (reference sequence). V was clipped by 6 bases and J by 6 bases; unmatched bases: 4. In nucleotides, the CDR3 is TGTGCCAGTAGCAGGGACAGGTTTAATTCACCCCTCCACTTT. It is translated as CASSRDRFNSPLHF.

This clonotype was detected a few times. The V call is TRBV20-1, the J call TRBJ2-7; TRBD1 aligns across 10 bases. The germline gives CDR1 DFQATT, CDR2 SNEGSKA (reference sequence). V lost 8 bases and J lost 4; bases outside the gene matches: 8. There are 13 residues in the CDR3. The chain's CDR3 is CSPLDRGNYEQYF. As DNA, the CDR3 is TGCAGTCCCCTGGACAGGGGGAATTACGAGCAGTACTTC.

This clonotype was counted a few times. The chain carries TRBV20-1 and TRBJ1-5; D remains ambiguous. Germline assignment: CDR1 DFQATT and CDR2 SNEGSKA (reference sequence). CDR3 length: 13 residues. The V end was cut by 5 bases, the J end by 2 bases, with 10 bases between. CDR3 DNA sequence: TGCAGTGCTCCGGGCGAGGGCAATCAGCCCCAGCATTTT. This encodes CSAPGEGNQPQHF.

In its sample, this clonotype was seen a few times. The chain joins TRBV7-9 to TRBJ2-5; possible D gene TRBD1, 5 bases. The CDR3 runs to 14 residues. CDR1 is SEHNR, CDR2 FQNEAQ, per germline (reference sequence). Trimming stripped 5 bases from V and 1 base from J, with 11 bases between. In DNA form, the CDR3 reads TGTGCCAGCAGCGTACAGGCAGGCCAAGAGACCCAGTACTTC. Amino acid sequence: CASSVQAGQETQYF.

This clonotype has a count of ten or more. The V call is TRBV6-2 or TRBV6-3, the J call TRBJ1-5; 7 bases fit TRBD1. Per germline, CDR1 MNHEY and CDR2 SVGEGT. The CDR3 has 15 amino acids. V trimming: 6 bases; J trimming: 4 bases; junction bases outside the gene matches: 9. As DNA, the CDR3 is TGTGCCAGCAGGGATCAGGGGGAGAAGAATCAGCCCCAGCATTTT. Its translation is CASRDQGEKNQPQHF.

In this sample, this clonotype turned up many times. V usage is TRBV9 and J usage is TRBJ1-1; unclear D gene. V lost 0 bases and J 0 bases, leaving 9 bases between the germline ends. The CDR3 totals 15 residues. Germline V gene sequence: CDR1 SGDLS, CDR2 YYNGEE. CDR3 region: CASSVGGLLNTEAFF. The CDR3 DNA sequence: TGTGCCAGCAGCGTAGGTGGGCTCTTGAACACTGAAGCTTTCTTT.

This clonotype was picked up a small number of times. The J gene is TRBJ1-4, the V gene TRBV4-2; tentatively, D is TRBD1 (5 bases). The germline V gene encodes CDR1 LGHNA and CDR2 YNFKEQ. The length of the CDR3 is 14 residues. V was pared by 0 bases and J by 8 bases, with 10 bases between. The CDR3 region is CASSQDRGTEKLFF. CDR3 DNA sequence: TGTGCCAGCAGCCAAGATCGGGGGACGGAAAAACTGTTTTTT.

This clonotype has only a few counts. The chain couples TRBV5-6 to TRBJ1-2, with 8 bases lining up with TRBD1. The junction had 4 bases not matched to a gene; V was cut back by 4 bases and J by 5 bases. This CDR3 comprises 13 residues. CDR1 and CDR2 (germline): SGHDT, YYEEEE. CDR3 in DNA: TGTGCCAGCAGCCAGGGGGCTCGGTATGGCTACACCTTC. Its protein product is CASSQGARYGYTF.

In DNA, the CDR3 is TGTGCCAGCAGCTTTAGGACGGGGTTGGACACCGGGGAGCTGTTTTTT. Amino acid sequence: CASSFRTGLDTGELFF. The chain recombines TRBV7-3 with TRBJ2-2; perhaps TRBD2 as D (5 bases). The germline V gene encodes CDR1 SGHTA and CDR2 FQGTGA. V was clipped by 3 bases and J by 3 bases, with 14 bases between them. This CDR3 spans 16 amino acids.

This clonotype was recorded a few times. The chain joins TRBV18 to TRBJ2-7, with 7 bases that match TRBD1. Per the germline V gene, CDR1 is KGHSH and CDR2 is LQKENI. The CDR3 extends over 12 amino acids. V shed 5 bases, J shed 6 bases, and the junction held 4 bases outside the gene matches. CDR3 bases: TGTGCCAGCTCAAACTACAGGGGCGAGCAGTACTTC. Translating gives CASSNYRGEQYF.

This clonotype appeared once. The rearrangement links TRBV15 to TRBJ1-5; perhaps TRBD1 as D (6 bases). Germline loops: CDR1 LNHNV, CDR2 YYDKDF (reference sequence). CDR3 size: 14 residues. V dropped 0 bases and J dropped 5 bases, with 8 bases sitting between them. As DNA, the CDR3 is TGTGCCACCAGCAGAGAGGCAGGGGATCAGCCCCAGCATTTT. Its translation: CATSREAGDQPQHF.

CDR3: CASSQETGTDTQYF. In DNA, the CDR3 is TGTGCCAGCAGCCAAGAAACAGGTACAGATACGCAGTATTTT. The chain combines TRBV4-2 with TRBJ2-7; a weak D match, TRBD1 (5 bases). The end of the DNA aligns better with TRBJ2-3, so the J call may be wrong. This CDR3 spans 14 amino acids. Germline CDR1 reads LGHNA; CDR2 reads YNFKEQ.

This clonotype was seen many times. The chain is built from TRBV27 and TRBJ2-2, with 13 bases that match TRBD2. This CDR3 is built from 16 residues. After removal of 6 bases from V and 3 bases from J, the junction contained 4 bases not matched to a gene. Germline CDR1 MNHEY, CDR2 SMNVEV (reference sequence). The CDR3 reads CASRTSGRADTGELFF. CDR3 DNA: TGTGCCAGCAGAACTAGCGGGAGGGCCGACACCGGGGAGCTGTTTTTT.

This clonotype was seen more than once but under ten times. This chain links TRBV4-1 with TRBJ2-7; TRBD2 matches 11 bases. The CDR3 covers 17 residues. The V segment lost 1 base and the J segment 0 bases; nucleotides outside the gene matches: 5. CDR1 is MGHRA, CDR2 YSYEKL, per germline. The CDR3: CASSQGTSGPSSYEQYF. CDR3 bases: TGCGCCAGCAGCCAAGGGACTAGCGGGCCAAGCTCCTACGAGCAGTACTTC.

This chain uses TRBV19 with TRBJ1-3; no clear D. Germline values: CDR1 LNHDA, CDR2 SQIVND (reference sequence). The CDR3 is 14 amino acids. V was shortened by 6 bases and J by 0 bases, with 9 bases between the two germline ends. The CDR3 coding sequence is TGTGCCAGTAGCGCAGGATCCTCTGGAAACACCATATATTTT. As protein: CASSAGSSGNTIYF.

Concerning this clonotype: Because it lacks the conserved phenylalanine or tryptophan at the end, this CDR3 is likely a read error. The chain combines TRBV9 with TRBJ1-1, with TRBD1 matching 7 bases. Losses at the gene ends were 0 bases for V and 0 bases for J; bases not matched to a gene: 2. The germline V gene encodes CDR1 SGDLS and CDR2 YYNGEE. The CDR3 covers 15 residues. The CDR3 bases are TGTGCCAGCAGCGTAGTCAGGGGGTTGAACACTGAAGCTTTCCTT. It encodes CASSVVRGLNTEAFL.

The sample holds one count of this clonotype. This is likely a read error, given that the CDR3 carries no conserved phenylalanine or tryptophan at its end. V usage is TRBV10-3 and J usage is TRBJ2-7; 9 bases match TRBD1. Germline values: CDR1 ENHRY, CDR2 SYGVKD. The CDR3 is made up of 13 amino acids. Trimming removed 7 bases from V and 3 bases from J; junction bases left unmatched: 4. CDR3 amino acids: CAINPGQGYEQYS. The CDR3 coding sequence is TGTGCCATCAATCCGGGACAGGGCTACGAGCAGTACTCC.

This clonotype was picked up many times. The chain combines TRBV18 with TRBJ1-1; TRBD1 matches at 7 bases. Germline V lookup: CDR1 KGHSH, CDR2 LQKENI. V shed 3 bases, J shed 0 bases, and the junction held 1 base outside the gene matches. This CDR3 comprises 14 residues. In DNA form, the CDR3 reads TGTGCCAGCTCACCGCAGGGGGTGAACACTGAAGCTTTCTTT. Amino acids: CASSPQGVNTEAFF.

This clonotype came up many times. V gene TRBV20-1 combines with J gene TRBJ2-2; 12 bases are shared with TRBD1. Germline CDR1 is DFQATT and CDR2 is SNEGSKA (reference sequence). With V trimmed by 5 bases and J by 3 bases, 4 bases remained unmatched. The CDR3 consists of 15 residues. CDR3: CSAPGQGADTGELFF. The CDR3 DNA reads TGCAGTGCTCCGGGACAGGGGGCGGACACCGGGGAGCTGTTTTTT.

There are many counts of this clonotype. The chain combines TRBV28 with TRBJ2-1; a possible D gene is TRBD2 (6 bases). Germline-derived CDR1 and CDR2 are MDHEN and SYDVKM. The CDR3 contains 19 residues. The V and J ends lost 6 bases and 2 bases respectively, with 26 bases between them. The CDR3 nucleotides are TGTGCCAGCAGACAATTCTTTTCCTCGGCGGGACGGGCCTACAATGAGCAGTTCTTC. Amino acids: CASRQFFSSAGRAYNEQFF.

Many counts were recorded for this clonotype. CDR3: CASSSGTYSGETQYF. CDR3 coding DNA: TGTGCCAGCAGTTCCGGGACCTATTCGGGGGAGACCCAGTACTTC. The chain combines TRBV12-3 or TRBV12-4 with TRBJ2-5, with D perhaps assigned TRBD1 or TRBD2 (5 bases each). The CDR3 length is 15 residues. The V end lost 4 bases, the J end lost 5 bases, and 17 bases lay between the germline ends.

This clonotype has more than one count but fewer than ten. The genes are TRBV7-9 and TRBJ1-5, with 11 bases aligning to TRBD1. V shed 5 bases, J shed 6 bases, and the junction held 12 bases outside the gene matches. CDR1 and CDR2 from the germline V gene are SEHNR and FQNEAQ (reference sequence). There are 17 residues in the CDR3. The CDR3 sequence is CASSPGTGGRPVQPQHF. In nucleotides, the CDR3 is TGTGCCAGCAGCCCCGGGACAGGGGGGCGCCCGGTTCAGCCCCAGCATTTT.

This clonotype was seen ten or more times. This chain connects TRBV6-2 or TRBV6-3 to TRBJ2-6; 12 bases match TRBD2. The germline gives CDR1 MNHEY, CDR2 SVGEGT. J gave up 3 bases and V 5 bases, and 8 bases lay outside the gene matches. This CDR3 has 18 residues. DNA for the CDR3: TGTGCCAGCAGTCCCCTAGCGGGAGGGCCAATTGGGGCCAACGTCCTGACTTTC. It specifies CASSPLAGGPIGANVLTF.

This clonotype appeared many times. This chain joins TRBV28 and TRBJ2-3; D unresolved. The CDR3 contains 14 residues. V lost 7 bases and J lost 2, with 13 bases in between. Germline V gene lookup returns CDR1 MDHEN and CDR2 SYDVKM. The CDR3, as DNA: TGTGCCAGCAATTTTGCGGCGATCACAGATACGCAGTATTTT. Protein product: CASNFAAITDTQYF.

This clonotype was counted ten times or more. A read error is likely, as this CDR3 ends without the conserved phenylalanine or tryptophan. The DNA is omitted, as the CDR3 cannot be located on it reliably, and the CDR3 follows TCRdb's listing. The chain is built from TRBV18 and TRBJ2-1; the table's D call of TRBD1 was not tested on the DNA. Germline CDR1 KGHSH, CDR2 LQKENI. With termini counted, the CDR3 has 13 amino acids. CDR3 amino acids: CASSPRLWTGWGI.

This clonotype occurred a few times. This chain connects TRBV2 to TRBJ2-5; the D gene is possibly TRBD2 (5 bases). Trimming cost V 7 bases and J 5 bases, with 14 bases left between them. This CDR3 region has 13 residues. Germline V gene lookup returns CDR1 SNHLY and CDR2 FYNNEI. This CDR3 is CASIGRGLETQYF. CDR3 in DNA: TGTGCCAGCATAGGAAGAGGGTTGGAGACCCAGTACTTC.

Turning to this clonotype: A much larger clone differs from this one at a single base, so this may be a read error. The chain couples TRBV20-1 to TRBJ2-3; 8 bases align to TRBD2. The trim removed 8 bases at V and 0 bases at J, leaving 4 bases unmatched. The CDR3 runs to 13 residues. Germline assignment: CDR1 DFQATT and CDR2 SNEGSKA (reference sequence). The CDR3 DNA reads as TGCAGTACTCCTAGCGGGAGCACAGATACGCAGTATTTT. This sequence encodes CSTPSGSTDTQYF.